The 15 T cell receptor beta chains below were found in one sample sequenced in a study of cytomegalovirus exposure and HLA in healthy donors. In the PCR, 60 Vbeta and 13 Jbeta primers were used. Generated by immunoSEQ multiplex PCR, the TCRdb table keeps only in-frame clones and is missing some. Of 150,000 to 200,000 clones listed, roughly 67% were seen once; the top ten hold about 5.4%. Sequencing was carried out using PBMCs. The receptors here all came from a woman under 30 in good health and CMV-seropositive.

The V call is TRBV29-1, the J call TRBJ2-1, with D perhaps matching TRBD1 (6 bases). Germline-derived CDR1 and CDR2 are SQVTM and ANQGSEA. The CDR3 length is 18 residues. The germline V and J ends were trimmed by 3 bases and 0 bases, with 21 bases remaining between them. CDR3 region: CSVDGSLGARGSYNEQFF. CDR3 nucleotides: TGCAGCGTTGACGGATCCCTGGGGGCGCGTGGCTCCTACAATGAGCAGTTCTTC.

The chain joins TRBV7-3 to TRBJ2-1; D uncertain. V lost 1 base, J lost 7 bases, and 8 bases lay in between. The length of the CDR3 is 13 residues. Germline assignment: CDR1 SGHTA and CDR2 FQGTGA. CDR3 amino acids: CASSLIPRNEQFF. CDR3 sequence (DNA): TGTGCCAGCAGCTTAATCCCCCGGAATGAGCAGTTCTTC.

By share, this clone ranks as medium-sized. A read error may produce the germline difference seen at one junction end. The genes are TRBV7-7 and TRBJ2-2; D possibly corresponds to TRBD2 (6 bases). Germline V gene sequence: CDR1 SSHAT, CDR2 FNYEAQ (reference sequence). The CDR3 has 12 amino acids. CDR3 residues: CASSWGAGELFF. In DNA form, the CDR3 reads TGTGCTAGCAGCTGGGGGGCCGGGGAGCTGTTTTTT. Variable domain in full (rest from reference TRBV7-7 and TRBJ2-2): GAGVSQSPRYKVTKRGQDVTLRCDPISSHATLYWYQQALGQGPEFLTYFNYEAQPDKSGLPSDRFSAERPEGSISTLTIQRTEQRDSAMYRCASSWGAGELFFGEGSRLTVL.

The rearrangement joins TRBV20-1 to TRBJ2-3; D remains unclear. The V gene lost 5 bases and the J gene lost 6 bases, with 9 bases spanning the gap. Per the germline V gene, CDR1 is DFQATT and CDR2 is SNEGSKA (reference sequence). The CDR3 runs 11 residues. The CDR3 nucleotides are TGCAGTGCTTTTTACTCCGATACGCAGTATTTT. It translates to CSAFYSDTQYF.

The gene calls are TRBV30 and TRBJ2-5; 10 bases agree with TRBD1. The germline V gene encodes CDR1 GTSNPN and CDR2 SVGIG (reference sequence). V shed 1 base, J shed 5 bases, and the junction held 16 bases outside the gene matches. The CDR3 runs to 18 residues. The CDR3, as DNA: TGTGCCTGGAGTGCCCGAATTCTACCGGGACAGGGGCGGGAGACCCAGTACTTC. This gives the protein CAWSARILPGQGRETQYF.

This chain joins TRBV6-4 and TRBJ1-1; a weak D match, TRBD1 (5 bases). The CDR3 covers 16 residues. Germline values: CDR1 MRHNA, CDR2 SNTAGT. V dropped 5 bases and J dropped 4 bases, with 20 bases sitting between them. CDR3 sequence (DNA): TGTGCCAGCAGTCCTGTCGCCGGTGGGGGGGGCACTGAAGCTTTCTTT. It encodes CASSPVAGGGGTEAFF.

V gene TRBV7-6 combines with J gene TRBJ1-6; D call uncertain. The CDR3 runs to 13 residues. Trimming stripped 6 bases from V and 6 bases from J, with 9 bases between. CDR1 and CDR2 from the germline V gene are SGHVS and FNYEAQ. The CDR3 reads CASRGGFNSPLHF. CDR3 bases: TGTGCCAGCAGGGGAGGATTTAATTCACCCCTCCACTTT.

This clone is classed as medium-sized (0.01 to 0.1%). The chain carries TRBV6-4 and TRBJ2-1, with 11 nucleotides matching TRBD2. The CDR3 length is 16 residues. Germline CDR1 is MRHNA and CDR2 is SNTAGT. V gave up 2 bases and J gave up 7 bases; unmatched junction bases: 7. The CDR3 DNA reads as TGTGCCAGCAGTGACAAGACTAGCGGGGATATAAATGAGCAGTTCTTC. It yields the protein CASSDKTSGDINEQFF.

This sequence joins TRBV18 and TRBJ1-1; perhaps TRBD1 as D (5 bases). The CDR3 covers 15 residues. The V end was cut by 1 base, the J end by 3 bases, with 12 bases between. Per germline, CDR1 KGHSH and CDR2 LQKENI. CDR3 loop: CASSPLRGRDTEAFF. DNA of the CDR3: TGTGCCAGCTCACCACTACGGGGGAGGGACACTGAAGCTTTCTTT. The full variable domain, its missing parts supplied by reference TRBV18 and TRBJ1-1, is NAGVMQNPRHLVRRRGQEARLRCSPMKGHSHVYWYRQLPEEGLKFMVYLQKENIIDESGMPKERFSAEFPKEGPSILRIQQVVRGDSAAYFCASSPLRGRDTEAFFGQGTRLTVV.

This chain connects TRBV30 to TRBJ2-3; TRBD2 is a possible D gene (6 bases). The CDR3 is 13 amino acids. V was cut by 0 bases and J by 6 bases, with 10 bases left in between. In germline, CDR1 is GTSNPN, CDR2 SVGIG (reference sequence). The CDR3 protein is CAWSVGGEDTQYF. CDR3 nucleotides: TGTGCCTGGAGTGTCGGGGGAGAGGATACGCAGTATTTT.

V gene TRBV25-1 combines with J gene TRBJ2-7; D not certain. V lost 4 bases and J lost 6, with 10 bases in between. The germline V gene has CDR1 MGHDK and CDR2 SYGVNS. The CDR3 contains 12 residues. The CDR3 bases are TGTGCCAGCAGTGTAACAGTTTTCGAGCAGTACTTC. It specifies CASSVTVFEQYF.

V and J are TRBV15 and TRBJ2-2; 8 nucleotides align to TRBD1. The V segment lost 5 bases and the J segment 3 bases; nucleotides outside the gene matches: 11. There are 17 residues in the CDR3. CDR1 LNHNV and CDR2 YYDKDF come from the germline V gene (reference sequence). CDR3 DNA sequence: TGTGCCACCAGCGGGGCTCCGGGACAGGATTACACCGGGGAGCTGTTTTTT. Amino acids: CATSGAPGQDYTGELFF. Complete variable domain (other parts from reference TRBV15 and TRBJ2-2): DAMVIQNPRYQVTQFGKPVTLSCSQTLNHNVMYWYQQKSSQAPKLLFHYYDKDFNNEADTPDNFQSRRPNTSFCFLDIRSPGLGDTAMYLCATSGAPGQDYTGELFFGEGSRLTVL.

This clone was counted between two and nine times. The chain uses TRBV5-8 and TRBJ1-2; TRBD1 aligns across 9 bases. V was clipped by 4 bases and J by 4 bases; unmatched bases: 11. CDR3 size: 16 residues. Germline CDR1 and CDR2: SGHTS and YDEGEE. CDR3 sequence (DNA): TGTGCCAGCAGCGGATGGGACAGGGCGAACGGCTATGGCTACACCTTC. Translated: CASSGWDRANGYGYTF.

About this clone: The sample carries other DNA sequences with the same CDR3. This chain uses TRBV7-2 with TRBJ2-7; TRBD1 matches 7 bases. Per the germline V gene, CDR1 is SGHTA and CDR2 is FQGNSA. This CDR3 region has 13 residues. Trimming cost V 1 base and J 4 bases; bases outside gene matches: 1. Here the CDR3 DNA reads TGTGCCAGCAGCTTAGAACAGGGGTACGAGCAGTACTTC. Protein product: CASSLEQGYEQYF.

The chain links TRBV6-5 to TRBJ1-1; TRBD1 aligns across 10 bases. The CDR3 contains 14 residues. Losses at the gene ends were 6 bases for V and 3 bases for J; bases not matched to a gene: 4. The germline V gene has CDR1 MNHEY and CDR2 SVGAGI. In nucleotides, the CDR3 is TGTGCCAGCAGGAGGGGGACAGGGGACACTGAAGCTTTCTTT. It is translated as CASRRGTGDTEAFF.